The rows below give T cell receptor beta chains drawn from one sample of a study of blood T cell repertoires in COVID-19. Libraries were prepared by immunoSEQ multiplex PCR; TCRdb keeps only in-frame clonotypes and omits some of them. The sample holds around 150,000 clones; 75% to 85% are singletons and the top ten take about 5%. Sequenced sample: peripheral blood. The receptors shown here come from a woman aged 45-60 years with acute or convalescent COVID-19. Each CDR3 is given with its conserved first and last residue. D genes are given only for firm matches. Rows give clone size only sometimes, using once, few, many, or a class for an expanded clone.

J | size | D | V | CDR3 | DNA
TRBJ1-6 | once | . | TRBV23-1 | CASSSKDVENYIGALHF | TGCGCCAGCAGTTCGAAGGACGTGGAAAACTATATAGGGGCCCTCCACTTT
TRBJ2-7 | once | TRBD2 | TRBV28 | CASSPSGGYYEQYF | TGTGCCAGCAGCCCCAGCGGGGGGTACTACGAGCAGTACTTC
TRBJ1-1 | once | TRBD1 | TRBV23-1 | CASSQDRGKGRAFF | TGCGCCAGCAGTCAGGACAGGGGGAAAGGTCGAGCTTTCTTT
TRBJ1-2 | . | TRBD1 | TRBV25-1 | CASSGQGPYGYTF | TGTGCCAGCAGTGGACAGGGGCCCTATGGCTACACCTTC
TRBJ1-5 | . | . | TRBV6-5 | CATKSGGSNQPQHF | TGTGCCACCAAATCCGGGGGAAGCAATCAGCCCCAGCATTTT
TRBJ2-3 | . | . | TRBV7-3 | CASSSDRRDTQYF | TGTGCCAGCAGCTCTGACAGGCGAGATACGCAGTATTTT
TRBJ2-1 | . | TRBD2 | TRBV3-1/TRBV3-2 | CASSREGPYEQFF | TGTGCCAGCAGCCGGGAGGGCCCCTATGAGCAGTTCTTC
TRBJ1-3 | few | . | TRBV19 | CAVKDKASGNTIYF | TGTGCCGTCAAAGATAAAGCATCTGGAAACACCATATATTTT
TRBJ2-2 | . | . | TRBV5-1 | CASSLEAGRPGELFF | TGCGCCAGCAGCTTGGAGGCAGGGAGGCCCGGGGAGCTGTTTTTT
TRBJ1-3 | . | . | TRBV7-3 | CASSFDRGNTIYF | TGTGCCAGCAGCTTCGACAGGGGAAACACCATATATTTT
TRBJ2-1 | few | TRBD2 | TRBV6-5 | CASSRGDGGYNEQFF | TGTGCCAGCAGTCGAGGGGACGGGGGGTACAATGAGCAGTTCTTC
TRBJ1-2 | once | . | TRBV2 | CASREGMPQTSSSSF | TGTGCCAGCAGGGAAGGGATGCCCCAGACTTCATCTTCGTCCTTC
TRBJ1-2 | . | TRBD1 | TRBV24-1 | CATSDIGQGGYTF | TGTGCCACCAGTGATATTGGACAGGGTGGCTACACCTTC
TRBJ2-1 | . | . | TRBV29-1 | CSVARPVRGPSYNEQFF | TGCAGCGTTGCCAGACCAGTGCGGGGGCCCTCCTACAATGAGCAGTTCTTC
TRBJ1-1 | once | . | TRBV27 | CASSLVAGTEAFF | TGTGCCAGCAGTTTAGTGGCGGGCACTGAAGCTTTCTTT
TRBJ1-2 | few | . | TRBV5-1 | CASSLERVDYGYTF | TGCGCCAGCAGCTTGGAGCGGGTCGACTATGGCTACACCTTC
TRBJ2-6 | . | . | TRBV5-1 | CASSPDQGGANVLTF | TGCGCCAGCAGCCCTGACCAGGGTGGGGCCAACGTCCTGACTTTC
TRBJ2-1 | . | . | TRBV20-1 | CSANRDEQFF | TGCAGTGCTAACAGGGATGAGCAGTTCTTC
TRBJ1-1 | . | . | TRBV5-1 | CASSFEPNTEAFF | TGCGCCAGCAGCTTCGAGCCAAACACTGAAGCTTTCTTT
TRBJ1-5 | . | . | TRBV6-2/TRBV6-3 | CASSYFGQPQHF | TGTGCCAGCAGTTACTTCGGTCAGCCCCAGCATTTT
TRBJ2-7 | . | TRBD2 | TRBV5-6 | CASSLGGGVSSSYEQYF | TGTGCCAGCAGCTTGGGGGGAGGGGTTTCCTCCTCCTACGAGCAGTACTTC
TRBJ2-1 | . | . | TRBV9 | CASSAGGDEQFF | TGTGCCAGCAGCGCCGGGGGAGATGAGCAGTTCTTC
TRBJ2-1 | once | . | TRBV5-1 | CASSLRGSSYNEQFF | TGCGCCAGCAGCTTGCGGGGGAGCTCCTACAATGAGCAGTTCTTC
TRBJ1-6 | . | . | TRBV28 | CASITSTGTLHF | TGTGCCAGCATCACATCGACCGGGACCCTCCACTTT
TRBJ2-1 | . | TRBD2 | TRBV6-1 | CASSEGAGIYNEQFF | TGTGCCAGCAGTGAAGGAGCGGGGATCTACAATGAGCAGTTCTTC